This T cell receptor beta chain was retrieved from a study of blood T cell repertoires in COVID-19. The repertoire was sequenced with immunoSEQ multiplex PCR; TCRdb's copy has only in-frame clones and lacks some. The sample consists of 50,000 to 70,000 clones, 70% to 85% of them appearing once. This TCR came from a woman aged 55-69 years with acute or convalescent COVID-19. The sample was peripheral blood.

The CDR3: CASSLGYQDRRSSTDTQYF. CDR3 sequence (DNA): TGCGCCAGCAGCTTGGGGTATCAGGACAGGCGTTCTAGCACAGATACGCAGTATTTT. The V and J genes are TRBV5-1 and TRBJ2-3; 7 positions match TRBD1. Trimming removed 0 bases from V and 0 bases from J; junction bases left unmatched: 13. This CDR3 spans 19 amino acids. CDR1 and CDR2 (germline): SGHRS, YFSETQ.